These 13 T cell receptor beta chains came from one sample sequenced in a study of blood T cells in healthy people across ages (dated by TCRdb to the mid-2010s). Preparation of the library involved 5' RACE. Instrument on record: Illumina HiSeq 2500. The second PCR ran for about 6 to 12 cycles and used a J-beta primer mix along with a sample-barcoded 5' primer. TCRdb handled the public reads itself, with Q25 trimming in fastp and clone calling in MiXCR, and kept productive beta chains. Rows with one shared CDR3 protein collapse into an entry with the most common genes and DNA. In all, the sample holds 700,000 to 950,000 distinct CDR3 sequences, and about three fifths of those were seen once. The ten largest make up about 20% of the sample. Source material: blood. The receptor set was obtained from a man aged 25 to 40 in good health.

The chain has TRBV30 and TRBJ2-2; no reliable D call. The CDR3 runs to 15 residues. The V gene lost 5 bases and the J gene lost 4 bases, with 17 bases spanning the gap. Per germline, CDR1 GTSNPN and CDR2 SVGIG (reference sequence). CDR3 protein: CAWAIGGSVTGELFF. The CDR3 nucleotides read TGTGCCTGGGCCATAGGTGGTTCGGTCACCGGGGAGCTGTTTTTT.

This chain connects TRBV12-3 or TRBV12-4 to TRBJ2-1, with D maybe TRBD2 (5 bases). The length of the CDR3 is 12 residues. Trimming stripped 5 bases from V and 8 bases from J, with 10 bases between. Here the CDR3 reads CASSPGLDEQFF. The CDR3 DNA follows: TGTGCCAGCAGTCCCGGACTGGATGAGCAGTTCTTC.

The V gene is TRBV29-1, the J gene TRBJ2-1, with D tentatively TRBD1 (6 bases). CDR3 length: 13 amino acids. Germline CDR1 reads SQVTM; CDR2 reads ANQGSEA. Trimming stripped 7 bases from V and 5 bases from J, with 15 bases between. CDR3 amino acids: CSGTGISHNEQFF. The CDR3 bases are TGCAGCGGTACAGGGATTTCCCACAATGAGCAGTTCTTC.

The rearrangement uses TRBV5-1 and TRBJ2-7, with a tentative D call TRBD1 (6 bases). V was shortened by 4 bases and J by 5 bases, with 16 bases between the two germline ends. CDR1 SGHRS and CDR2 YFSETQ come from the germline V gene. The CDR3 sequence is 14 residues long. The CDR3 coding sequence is TGCGCCAGCAGCCCCGGACAGATTCTCGACGAGCAGTACTTC. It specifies CASSPGQILDEQYF.

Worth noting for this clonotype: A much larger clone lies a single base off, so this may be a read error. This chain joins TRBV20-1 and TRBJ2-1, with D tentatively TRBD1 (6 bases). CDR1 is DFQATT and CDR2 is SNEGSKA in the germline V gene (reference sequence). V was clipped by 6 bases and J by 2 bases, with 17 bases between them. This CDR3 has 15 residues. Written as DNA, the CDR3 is TGCAGTGCCCTGACAGGATTCTCCACCTACAATGAGCAGTTCTTC. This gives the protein CSALTGFSTYNEQFF.

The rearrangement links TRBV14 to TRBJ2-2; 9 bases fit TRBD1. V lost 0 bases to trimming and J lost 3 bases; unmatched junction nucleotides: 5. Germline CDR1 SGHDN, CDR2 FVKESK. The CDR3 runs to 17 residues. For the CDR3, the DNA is TGTGCCAGCAGCCAAGATGTAGGGACAGGGTACACCGGGGAGCTGTTTTTT. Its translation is CASSQDVGTGYTGELFF.

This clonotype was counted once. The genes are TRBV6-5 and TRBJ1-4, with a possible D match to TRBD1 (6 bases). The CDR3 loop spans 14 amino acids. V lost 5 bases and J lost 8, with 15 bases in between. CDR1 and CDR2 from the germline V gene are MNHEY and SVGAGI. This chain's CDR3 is CASSLDRQREKLFF. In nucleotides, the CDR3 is TGTGCCAGCAGTCTGGACAGACAACGCGAAAAACTGTTTTTT.

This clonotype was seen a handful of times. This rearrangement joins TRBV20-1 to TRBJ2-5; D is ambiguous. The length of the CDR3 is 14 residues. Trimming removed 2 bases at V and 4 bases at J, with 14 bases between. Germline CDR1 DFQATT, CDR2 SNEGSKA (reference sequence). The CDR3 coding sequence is TGCAGTGCTAGAAATCTCGGCCTCACAGAGACCCAGTACTTC. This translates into CSARNLGLTETQYF.

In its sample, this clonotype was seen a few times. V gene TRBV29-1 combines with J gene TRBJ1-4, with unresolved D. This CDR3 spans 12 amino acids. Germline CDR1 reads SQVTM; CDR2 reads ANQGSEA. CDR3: CSYSSTNEKLFF. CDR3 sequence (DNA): TGCAGTTACAGCTCAACTAATGAAAAACTGTTTTTT.

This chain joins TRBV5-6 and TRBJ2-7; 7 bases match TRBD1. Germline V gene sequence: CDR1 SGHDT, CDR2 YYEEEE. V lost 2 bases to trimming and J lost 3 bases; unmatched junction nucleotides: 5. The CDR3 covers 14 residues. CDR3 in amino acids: CASSFRTGHYEQYF. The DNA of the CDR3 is TGTGCCAGCAGCTTCAGGACAGGACACTACGAGCAGTACTTC.

CDR3 coding DNA: TGTGCCGGGAAAAGGGGGTACGGCACAGATACGCAGTATTTT. Its translation is CAGKRGYGTDTQYF. The chain uses TRBV2 and TRBJ2-3; tentative D call: TRBD1 (6 bases). This CDR3 has 14 amino acids. Germline CDR1 reads SNHLY; CDR2 reads FYNNEI. Trimming left V 11 bases short and J 1 base short, with 16 bases between.

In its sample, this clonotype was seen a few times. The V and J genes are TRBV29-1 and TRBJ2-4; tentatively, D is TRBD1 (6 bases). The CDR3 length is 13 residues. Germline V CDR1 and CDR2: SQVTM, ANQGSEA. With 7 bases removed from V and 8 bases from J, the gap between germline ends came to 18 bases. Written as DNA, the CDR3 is TGCAGCGCCCAGGGGCAGGCGATAGACATTCAGTACTTC. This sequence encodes CSAQGQAIDIQYF.

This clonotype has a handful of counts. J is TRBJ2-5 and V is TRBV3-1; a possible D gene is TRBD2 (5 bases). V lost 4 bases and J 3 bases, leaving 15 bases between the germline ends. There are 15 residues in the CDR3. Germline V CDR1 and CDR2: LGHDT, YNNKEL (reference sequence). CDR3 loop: CASSPTKDGKETQYF. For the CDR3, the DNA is TGTGCCAGCAGCCCCACAAAGGACGGGAAAGAGACCCAGTACTTC.